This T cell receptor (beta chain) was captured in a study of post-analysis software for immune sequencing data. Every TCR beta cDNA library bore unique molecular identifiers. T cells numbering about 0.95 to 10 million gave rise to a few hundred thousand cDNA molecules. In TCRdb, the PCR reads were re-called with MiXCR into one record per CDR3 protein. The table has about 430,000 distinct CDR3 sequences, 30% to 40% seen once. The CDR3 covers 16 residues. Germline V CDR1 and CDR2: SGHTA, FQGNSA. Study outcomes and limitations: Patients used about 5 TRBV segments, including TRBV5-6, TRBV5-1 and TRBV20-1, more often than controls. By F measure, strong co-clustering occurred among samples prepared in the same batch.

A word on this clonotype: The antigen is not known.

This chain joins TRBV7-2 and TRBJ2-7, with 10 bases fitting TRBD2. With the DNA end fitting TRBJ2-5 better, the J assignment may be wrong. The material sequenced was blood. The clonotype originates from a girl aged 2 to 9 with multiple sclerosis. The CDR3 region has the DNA TGTGCCAGCAGCCCAAAACTTAGCGGGAGGATGGAGACCCAGTACTTC. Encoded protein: CASSPKLSGRMETQYF.